This T cell receptor (beta chain) was captured in a study of Ad26.COV2.S vaccination and SARS-CoV-2 variants. J lost 4 bases, V lost 4 bases, and 6 bases had no gene match. CDR1 SGHAT and CDR2 FQNNGV come from the germline V gene. This CDR3 has 14 residues. Treatment in this sample: about 20 received Ad26.COV2.S at low or high dose, single or two shots; a few received placebo; per-sample allocation not given. Sampling happened 63 days after the first vaccine or placebo injection. Method: immunoSEQ multiplex PCR; TCRdb's copy keeps in-frame clones and lacks some. The table has about 330,000 clones, under 90% seen once; the top ten hold about 5.4%.

The receptor was isolated from a person between 18 and 65 years old who received the Ad26.COV2.S COVID-19 vaccine or a placebo. The source material was peripheral blood, sampled in a trial of Ad26.COV2.S vaccine versus placebo. The chain recombines TRBV11-2 with TRBJ1-1; 7 bases are a match to TRBD1. CDR3 in amino acids: CASSSLTGITEAFF. The CDR3 DNA reads as TGTGCCAGCAGCTCCTTGACAGGGATCACTGAAGCTTTCTTT. Looking up the rest from reference TRBV11-2 and TRBJ1-1 gives the full variable domain: EAGVAQSPRYKIIEKRQSVAFWCNPISGHATLYWYQQILGQGPKLLIQFQNNGVVDDSQLPKDRFSAERLKGVDSTLKIQPAKLEDSAVYLCASSSLTGITEAFFGQGTRLTVV.